The 30 T cell receptor beta chains presented below share a single source sample, sequenced in a study of T cells in localized non-small cell lung cancer. Produced via immunoSEQ multiplex PCR; TCRdb's table is partial and in-frame only. Of around 130,000 clones detected, 89% appear once; the ten largest clones hold around 1.8%. The material sequenced was peripheral blood, taken before any cancer treatment. These receptor sequences come from a female donor older than 55 with stage I lung adenocarcinoma.

The J gene is TRBJ1-1, the V gene TRBV30, with D unclear. The V end was cut by 4 bases, the J end by 0 bases, with 9 bases between. Germline CDR1 GTSNPN, CDR2 SVGIG (reference sequence). The CDR3 consists of 13 residues. Here the CDR3 reads CAWNQELNTEAFF. Here the CDR3 DNA reads TGTGCCTGGAACCAGGAGTTGAACACTGAAGCTTTCTTT.

The chain carries TRBV5-1 and TRBJ2-4; 13 bases map to TRBD2. The CDR3 extends over 15 amino acids. Germline CDR1 SGHRS, CDR2 YFSETQ. Trimming removed 5 bases from V and 5 bases from J; junction bases left unmatched: 4. The CDR3 loop reads CASRHGTSGENIQYF. The DNA of the CDR3 is TGCGCCAGCAGGCATGGGACTAGCGGGGAAAACATTCAGTACTTC. The variable domain in full, completed from reference TRBV5-1 and TRBJ2-4, reads KAGVTQTPRYLIKTRGQQVTLSCSPISGHRSVSWYQQTPGQGLQFLFEYFSETQRNKGNFPGRFSGRQFSNSRSEMNVSTLELGDSALYLCASRHGTSGENIQYFGAGTRLSVL.

This chain links TRBV6-4 with TRBJ1-2; D possibly corresponds to TRBD1 (5 bases). The V end lost 4 bases, the J end lost 4 bases, and 13 bases lay between the germline ends. CDR3 length: 14 amino acids. Germline CDR1 and CDR2: MRHNA and SNTAGT. The CDR3 is CASSAAGGGYGYTF. In DNA form, the CDR3 reads TGTGCCAGCAGTGCCGCGGGGGGAGGCTATGGCTACACCTTC.

The rearrangement uses TRBV5-5 and TRBJ2-1, with a weak D call TRBD1 (6 bases). The germline CDR1 and CDR2 sequences are SGHKS and YYEKEE (reference sequence). V shed 4 bases and J shed 2 bases, with 16 bases lying between them. The CDR3 spans 16 residues. Written as DNA, the CDR3 is TGTGCCAGCAGCCTCCTATCGACAGGTCCCTACAATGAGCAGTTCTTC. As protein: CASSLLSTGPYNEQFF.

The chain combines TRBV7-2 with TRBJ2-7, with D perhaps being TRBD1 or TRBD2 (5 bases each). Germline V gives CDR1 SGHTA, CDR2 FQGNSA. The CDR3 is 14 residues long. V lost 3 bases and J 0 bases, leaving 9 bases between the germline ends. Written as DNA, the CDR3 is TGTGCCAGCAGCTTCTCAGGGAGCTCCTACGAGCAGTACTTC. Protein: CASSFSGSSYEQYF. Full variable domain (rest looked up from reference TRBV7-2 and TRBJ2-7): GAGVSQSPSNKVTEKGKDVELRCDPISGHTALYWYRQSLGQGLEFLIYFQGNSAPDKSGLPSDRFSAERTGGSVSTLTIQRTQQEDSAVYLCASSFSGSSYEQYFGPGTRLTVT.

The V call is TRBV19, the J call TRBJ2-1, with 9 bases identical to TRBD2. The V segment lost 11 bases and the J segment 7 bases; nucleotides outside the gene matches: 18. Germline CDR1 reads LNHDA; CDR2 reads SQIVND (reference sequence). This CDR3 comprises 16 residues. CDR3 sequence: CALRRAGGPLGNEQFF. In nucleotides, the CDR3 is TGTGCCCTCCGCCGGGCGGGAGGGCCCCTGGGGAATGAGCAGTTCTTC.

The chain employs TRBV30 and TRBJ2-7; 9 nucleotides align to TRBD2. The CDR3 loop spans 15 amino acids. V lost 3 bases, J lost 3 bases, and 9 bases stayed unmatched. The germline V gene has CDR1 GTSNPN and CDR2 SVGIG (reference sequence). The CDR3 nucleotides read TGTGCCTGGAGCCAGGGAGGTAGCGGGAGCTACGAGCAGTACTTC. This encodes CAWSQGGSGSYEQYF.

The CDR3 reads CASSVSGYGYTF. The CDR3 DNA reads TGTGCCAGCAGTGTTTCGGGGTATGGCTACACCTTC. The chain combines TRBV2 with TRBJ1-2; no firm D call. CDR1 is SNHLY and CDR2 is FYNNEI in the germline V gene. Trimming left V 4 bases short and J 5 bases short, with 8 bases between. The CDR3 consists of 12 residues. The full variable domain, in which reference TRBV2 and TRBJ1-2 provide the parts outside the CDR3, is EPEVTQTPSHQVTQMGQEVILRCVPISNHLYFYWYRQILGQKVEFLVSFYNNEISEKSEIFDDQFSVERPDGSNFTLKIRSTKLEDSAMYFCASSVSGYGYTFGSGTRLTVV.

This clone has only one observation. The CDR3 bases are TGTGCCAGCAGCCAGACTAACTTGGATGCGCAGTATTTT. Its protein product is CASSQTNLDAQYF. The chain combines TRBV5-4 with TRBJ2-3; D may be TRBD2 (5 bases). V lost 4 bases to trimming and J lost 10 bases, with 16 bases between them. The CDR3 covers 13 residues. CDR1 SGHNT and CDR2 YYREEE come from the germline V gene (reference sequence).

The CDR3 nucleotides read TGTGCCAGCAGCCTCAACCCTGACAGGGTCTCTGGAAACACCATATATTTT. The encoded protein is CASSLNPDRVSGNTIYF. The V call is TRBV7-8, the J call TRBJ1-3, with 7 bases fitting TRBD1. The CDR3 sequence is 17 residues long. Germline V gene data show CDR1 as SGHVS and CDR2 as FQNEAQ. Unmatched junction bases numbered 10, after V lost 5 bases and J lost 0 bases.

The rearrangement links TRBV9 to TRBJ2-5, with a possible D match to TRBD1 (5 bases). Germline lookup yields CDR1 SGDLS and CDR2 YYNGEE. The V end was cut by 4 bases, the J end by 4 bases, with 14 bases between. The CDR3 has 14 amino acids. CDR3 in DNA: TGTGCCAGCAGCCCGCGTAGGGGTCGAGAGACCCAGTACTTC. It encodes CASSPRRGRETQYF.

This clone is a singleton in its sample. V usage is TRBV5-4 and J usage is TRBJ2-5; TRBD2 aligns across 10 bases. V gave up 4 bases and J gave up 5 bases; unmatched junction bases: 8. The CDR3 length is 15 residues. The germline V gene encodes CDR1 SGHNT and CDR2 YYREEE (reference sequence). The CDR3 spells CASSPKREGKETQYF. DNA of the CDR3: TGTGCCAGCAGCCCCAAGCGGGAGGGAAAGGAGACCCAGTACTTC.

The V and J genes are TRBV30 and TRBJ2-7; 7 bases are a match to TRBD2. Germline V gives CDR1 GTSNPN, CDR2 SVGIG (reference sequence). The length of the CDR3 is 14 residues. The junction had 10 bases not matched to a gene; V was cut back by 8 bases and J by 0 bases. The DNA for the CDR3 is TGTGCCACCGCGGAGACTAGCAACTCCTACGAGCAGTACTTC. It codes for CATAETSNSYEQYF.

The chain has TRBV5-1 and TRBJ2-1; 11 bases line up with TRBD2. The CDR3 is made up of 15 amino acids. V was clipped by 4 bases and J by 7 bases; unmatched bases: 7. CDR1 is SGHRS and CDR2 is YFSETQ in the germline V gene. CDR3 sequence: CASSTLAGVGNEQFF. The CDR3 DNA reads TGCGCCAGCAGCACACTAGCGGGAGTGGGAAATGAGCAGTTCTTC. The whole variable domain, remainder taken from reference TRBV5-1 and TRBJ2-1, is KAGVTQTPRYLIKTRGQQVTLSCSPISGHRSVSWYQQTPGQGLQFLFEYFSETQRNKGNFPGRFSGRQFSNSRSEMNVSTLELGDSALYLCASSTLAGVGNEQFFGPGTRLTVL.

This clone has only one observation. The chain links TRBV5-4 to TRBJ2-5; 9 bases are shared with TRBD2. Germline-derived CDR1 and CDR2 are SGHNT and YYREEE (reference sequence). There are 16 residues in the CDR3. Losses at the gene ends were 4 bases for V and 2 bases for J; bases not matched to a gene: 9. The CDR3 bases are TGTGCCAGCAGCCTAAGACTAGCGGATGATCAAGAGACCCAGTACTTC. Residues: CASSLRLADDQETQYF.

The chain combines TRBV15 with TRBJ1-4, with 8 bases identical to TRBD1. This CDR3 has 16 residues. In germline, CDR1 is LNHNV, CDR2 YYDKDF (reference sequence). J lost 7 bases, V lost 0 bases, and 7 bases had no gene match. The CDR3 loop is CATSRDQAGGREKLFF. Written as DNA, the CDR3 is TGTGCCACCAGCAGAGATCAGGCAGGGGGCCGTGAAAAACTGTTTTTT.

The chain employs TRBV5-1 and TRBJ1-3; D is possibly TRBD1 (5 bases). The length of the CDR3 is 15 residues. Germline CDR1 SGHRS, CDR2 YFSETQ. Trimming shortened V by 0 bases and J by 8 bases, and 15 bases separated the two germline ends. CDR3 bases: TGCGCCAGCAGCTTGGGTACAGGCCCGGGGCACACCATATATTTT. Protein product: CASSLGTGPGHTIYF.

The V and J genes are TRBV7-9 and TRBJ2-7; 7 bases map to TRBD1. J gave up 4 bases and V 5 bases, and 8 bases lay outside the gene matches. Germline V gene data show CDR1 as SEHNR and CDR2 as FQNEAQ (reference sequence). CDR3 length equals 14 residues. The CDR3 loop is CASSHRDRGYEQYF. The CDR3 DNA follows: TGTGCCAGCAGCCACCGGGACAGAGGATACGAGCAGTACTTC.

V gene TRBV6-6 combines with J gene TRBJ2-5, with D maybe TRBD2 (6 bases). The germline V and J ends were trimmed by 6 bases and 1 base, with 9 bases remaining between them. The CDR3 totals 13 residues. CDR1 and CDR2 from the germline V gene are MNHNY and SVGAGI (reference sequence). CDR3 bases: TGTGCCAGCAGACCTAGCGCCCAAGAGACCCAGTACTTC. Its translation is CASRPSAQETQYF.

This sequence joins TRBV13 and TRBJ2-7; TRBD1 might be the D (5 bases). Trimming left V 3 bases short and J 7 bases short, with 10 bases between. CDR1 is PRHDT and CDR2 is FYEKMQ in the germline V gene (reference sequence). The CDR3 totals 12 residues. This CDR3 reads CASSFGAREQYF. CDR3 nucleotides: TGTGCCAGCAGCTTTGGGGCCAGGGAGCAGTACTTC.

CDR3 protein: CASRRQGRIGKLFF. In DNA form, the CDR3 reads TGTGCCAGCAGACGACAGGGGCGCATTGGAAAACTGTTTTTT. The V and J genes are TRBV11-2 and TRBJ1-4; 8 positions agree with TRBD1. Trimming cost V 6 bases and J 10 bases; bases outside gene matches: 10. Germline loops: CDR1 SGHAT, CDR2 FQNNGV. The CDR3 loop spans 14 amino acids. The entire variable domain, with the rest obtained from reference TRBV11-2 and TRBJ1-4, is as follows: EAGVAQSPRYKIIEKRQSVAFWCNPISGHATLYWYQQILGQGPKLLIQFQNNGVVDDSQLPKDRFSAERLKGVDSTLKIQPAKLEDSAVYLCASRRQGRIGKLFFGSGTQLSVL.

The V gene is TRBV7-8, the J gene TRBJ1-4; D is perhaps TRBD1 (5 bases). CDR3 length: 15 residues. Germline-derived CDR1 and CDR2 are SGHVS and FQNEAQ. V was clipped by 5 bases and J by 10 bases, with 20 bases between them. CDR3 sequence (DNA): TGTGCCAGCAGCCCACTCCAGGGACCGTCGGGAAAACTGTTTTTT. Translated, it gives CASSPLQGPSGKLFF.

In this sample, this clone turned up many times. The chain is built from TRBV19 and TRBJ1-5; D is unclear. Trimming removed 11 bases at V and 3 bases at J, with 14 bases between. This CDR3 has 13 residues. Germline V gene data show CDR1 as LNHDA and CDR2 as SQIVND (reference sequence). CDR3 region: CAPFGRINQPQHF. CDR3 DNA: TGTGCCCCCTTCGGACGGATCAATCAGCCCCAGCATTTT. Looking up the rest from reference TRBV19 and TRBJ1-5 gives the full variable domain: DGGITQSPKYLFRKEGQNVTLSCEQNLNHDAMYWYRQDPGQGLRLIYYSQIVNDFQKGDIAEGYSVSREKKESFPLTVTSAQKNPTAFYLCAPFGRINQPQHFGDGTRLSIL.

V gene TRBV6-5 combines with J gene TRBJ1-5; D is unclear. Germline V gives CDR1 MNHEY, CDR2 SVGAGI. Trimming cost V 4 bases and J 3 bases, with 13 bases left between them. The CDR3 loop spans 15 amino acids. Here the CDR3 DNA reads TGTGCCAGCAGTTCACTGAATCTGGACAATCAGCCCCAGCATTTT. It codes for CASSSLNLDNQPQHF.

The chain is built from TRBV5-4 and TRBJ2-3, with TRBD1 matching 7 bases. CDR1 is SGHNT, CDR2 YYREEE, per germline (reference sequence). V was clipped by 1 base and J by 6 bases; unmatched bases: 5. The length of the CDR3 is 14 residues. CDR3 sequence: CASSLRGQSDTQYF. CDR3 in DNA: TGTGCCAGCAGCTTGAGGGGGCAGTCTGATACGCAGTATTTT.

V gene TRBV6-1 combines with J gene TRBJ2-3; a possible D gene is TRBD2 (5 bases). Germline CDR1 is MNHNS and CDR2 is SASEGT. The CDR3 is made up of 15 amino acids. V was clipped by 1 base and J by 2 bases, with 10 bases between them. DNA for the CDR3: TGTGCCAGCAGTGAAGTGGGAGAGTCCACAGATACGCAGTATTTT. Translating gives CASSEVGESTDTQYF.

The chain joins TRBV7-8 to TRBJ1-5; TRBD1 matches at 8 bases. The CDR3 extends over 15 amino acids. J gave up 4 bases and V 7 bases, and 9 bases lay outside the gene matches. Germline lookup yields CDR1 SGHVS and CDR2 FQNEAQ. The CDR3 DNA is TGTGCCAGCAACACAGGGGGGGCCCTGAATCAGCCCCAGCATTTT. This sequence encodes CASNTGGALNQPQHF. Filled out from reference TRBV7-8 and TRBJ1-5, the complete variable domain reads GAGVSQSPRYKVAKRGQDVALRCDPISGHVSLFWYQQALGQGPEFLTYFQNEAQLDKSGLPSDRFFAERPEGSVSTLKIQRTQQEDSAVYLCASNTGGALNQPQHFGDGTRLSIL.

This chain joins TRBV6-1 and TRBJ1-1; no clear D. The CDR3 consists of 11 residues. V was shortened by 6 bases and J by 4 bases, with 6 bases between the two germline ends. Germline loops: CDR1 MNHNS, CDR2 SASEGT. This CDR3 is CASRDPTEAFF. As DNA, the CDR3 is TGTGCCAGCAGGGATCCCACTGAAGCTTTCTTT.

V is TRBV28 and J is TRBJ1-5; the D is unclear. CDR1 and CDR2 from the germline V gene are MDHEN and SYDVKM. The CDR3 is made up of 12 amino acids. Trimming left V 7 bases short and J 7 bases short, with 11 bases between. DNA for the CDR3: TGTGCCAGCACTAAGCCGAACCAGCCCCAGCATTTT. It specifies CASTKPNQPQHF. Full variable domain (missing parts from reference TRBV28 and TRBJ1-5): DVKVTQSSRYLVKRTGEKVFLECVQDMDHENMFWYRQDPGLGLRLIYFSYDVKMKEKGDIPEGYSVSREKKERFSLILESASTNQTSMYLCASTKPNQPQHFGDGTRLSIL.

The V gene is TRBV29-1, the J gene TRBJ1-2; 8 nucleotides align to TRBD1. The V gene's germline CDR1 is SQVTM and CDR2 ANQGSEA. After removal of 5 bases from V and 0 bases from J, the junction contained 11 bases not matched to a gene. The CDR3 loop spans 16 amino acids. The CDR3 sequence: CSVSSGTGGSNYGYTF. Here the CDR3 DNA reads TGCAGCGTTTCCAGCGGGACAGGAGGGTCTAACTATGGCTACACCTTC.